These T cell receptor beta chains were read from a single sample in a study of T cell responses to AZD1222 COVID-19 vaccine. Libraries were prepared by immunoSEQ multiplex PCR; TCRdb keeps only in-frame clonotypes and omits some of them. Of about 84,000 clones listed, 80% to 95% are singletons. Material: peripheral blood, obtained 28 days after the second AZD1222 dose. These receptors were obtained from an adult who received the AZD1222 COVID-19 vaccine. CDR3s include the opening cysteine and the closing phenylalanine or tryptophan. D genes are given only for firm matches. Size is stated for part of the rows, as once, few or many counts, or as a class when the clone is expanded.

clone size,D gene,V gene,CDR3 length,J gene,CDR3 DNA,CDR3 protein
NA,TRBD1,TRBV15,15,TRBJ2-7,TGTGCCACCAGCAGGCCGGGGACAGGTCCTTACGAGCAGTACTTC,CATSRPGTGPYEQYF
once,NA,TRBV21-1,17,TRBJ2-4,TGTGCCAGCAGCAAAGTGGACAGGAGGGGGGCCAAAAACATTCAGTACTTC,CASSKVDRRGAKNIQYF
NA,NA,TRBV7-6,13,TRBJ1-3,TGTGCCAGCAGAGGAAACAGGGAAAACACCATATATTTT,CASRGNRENTIYF
NA,NA,TRBV28,17,TRBJ1-5,TGTGCCAGCAGTTTATTTGGGGGGATTTATAGCAATCAGCCCCAGCATTTT,CASSLFGGIYSNQPQHF
NA,NA,TRBV7-2,16,TRBJ1-5,TGTGCCAGCAGCCCAGGGACACTAAATAGCAATCAGCCCCAGCATTTT,CASSPGTLNSNQPQHF
NA,TRBD1,TRBV7-6,13,TRBJ1-2,TGTGCCAGCAGCTTAACAGGGGCCTATGGCTACACCTTC,CASSLTGAYGYTF
NA,NA,TRBV30,13,TRBJ1-1,TGTGCCTGGAGTGTAACCTTGGCCACTGAAGCTTTCTTT,CAWSVTLATEAFF
NA,NA,TRBV18,13,TRBJ2-5,TGTGCCAGCTCCTCGGGTTTGCAAGAGACCCAGTACTTC,CASSSGLQETQYF
NA,TRBD1,TRBV10-1,17,TRBJ2-7,TGCGCCAGCAGTGACTCAACCGGGACAGGGGGCGCGGACGAGCAGTACTTC,CASSDSTGTGGADEQYF
NA,TRBD1,TRBV27,17,TRBJ1-1,TGTGCCAGCAGTATACGGACGACAGGGGGCTGGAACACTGAAGCTTTCTTT,CASSIRTTGGWNTEAFF
few,TRBD1,TRBV30,14,TRBJ1-2,TGTGCCTGGAGTTCGGGACAGCCTATCTATGGCTACACCTTC,CAWSSGQPIYGYTF
NA,NA,TRBV29-1,12,TRBJ1-5,TGCAGCGGGGGGGACGGGTATCAGCCCCAGCATTTT,CSGGDGYQPQHF
NA,NA,TRBV6-5,15,TRBJ1-1,TGTGCCAGCACCGAAAAAGATCGACTGAACACTGAAGCTTTCTTT,CASTEKDRLNTEAFF
NA,TRBD1,TRBV28,15,TRBJ1-2,TGTGCCAGCAGTCGCCCAGGGACAGGGAACTATGGCTACACCTTC,CASSRPGTGNYGYTF
NA,NA,TRBV5-5,18,TRBJ1-2,TGTGCCAGCAGCTTGGGGCTTTTGGGGGGACACTCTAACTATGGCTACACCTTC,CASSLGLLGGHSNYGYTF
NA,NA,TRBV15,16,TRBJ2-5,TGTGCCACCAGCTCCCCGTTGGGCAGGGGAACGGAGACCCAGTACTTC,CATSSPLGRGTETQYF
NA,NA,TRBV9,13,TRBJ1-3,TGTGCCAGCAGCGTTGGGACTGGCACCGTTATATATTTT,CASSVGTGTVIYF
once,TRBD2,TRBV5-6,16,TRBJ2-3,TGTGCCAGCAGCCCAGGACTAGCGGGGGGGTTAGATACGCAGTATTTT,CASSPGLAGGLDTQYF
NA,TRBD1,TRBV18,15,TRBJ1-5,TGTGCCAGCTCCTCAGGAGGGGGCGCTGGGCAGCCCCAGCATTTT,CASSSGGGAGQPQHF
NA,NA,TRBV30,15,TRBJ1-5,TGTGCCTGGAGTGCGGGCAGCTCGCTCAATCAGCCCCAGCATTTT,CAWSAGSSLNQPQHF
NA,NA,TRBV2,14,TRBJ2-7,TGTGCCAGCAGTGGGGAAGGGCCCCCCTACGAGCAGTACTTC,CASSGEGPPYEQYF
NA,TRBD1,TRBV5-4,15,TRBJ2-7,TGTGCCAGCAGCCCGAACACGGACAGGGCGTACGAGCAGTACTTC,CASSPNTDRAYEQYF
medium-sized,NA,TRBV5-3,14,TRBJ1-2,TGTGCCAGAAGCTTGTGGCGAAAAAACTATGGCTACACCTTC,CARSLWRKNYGYTF
NA,TRBD1,TRBV5-1,14,TRBJ1-4,TGCGCCAGCAGCTTGGGGACAGGGGTTGAAAAACTGTTTTTT,CASSLGTGVEKLFF
few,NA,TRBV6-1,15,TRBJ1-2,TGTGCCAGCAGTGAAGCGGGCGGGCAAGACTATGGCTACACCTTC,CASSEAGGQDYGYTF
NA,NA,TRBV6-5,14,TRBJ2-1,TGTGCCAGCACGGCCCTTAGCTCCTACAATGAGCAGTTCTTC,CASTALSSYNEQFF
NA,TRBD1,TRBV5-6,15,TRBJ1-1,TGTGCCAGCAGCCGGGACAGGGGAACGAACACTGAAGCTTTCTTT,CASSRDRGTNTEAFF
NA,TRBD2,TRBV28,15,TRBJ2-7,TGTGCCAGCACCGGCGGGACTAGCAGAACTACGGGGCAGTACTTC,CASTGGTSRTTGQYF
once,NA,TRBV9,15,TRBJ1-2,TGTGCCAGCAGCGACGAGAGGCGGCTCAACTATGGCTACACCTTC,CASSDERRLNYGYTF
once,TRBD2,TRBV6-6,19,TRBJ2-1,TGTGCCAGCAGTCCCTCTCTCCCCTCTGGACTAGCGGTTTACAATGAGCAGTTCTTC,CASSPSLPSGLAVYNEQFF
NA,NA,TRBV18,24,TRBJ2-1,TGTGCCAGCTCACCACGTTCCAGCGCAAGTGACCCCCGTATAGGCTTTGGGTCCTACAATGAGCAGTTCTTC,CASSPRSSASDPRIGFGSYNEQFF
once,TRBD2,TRBV7-8,18,TRBJ2-5,TGTGCCAGCAGCTCGCTCTGGACTAGCGGGGTAAACCAAGAGACCCAGTACTTC,CASSSLWTSGVNQETQYF
NA,TRBD1,TRBV29-1,14,TRBJ2-7,TGCAGCGTAGAAACCGGGACAGGGGGCTCCGAGCAGTACTTC,CSVETGTGGSEQYF
NA,NA,TRBV9,15,TRBJ2-3,TGTGCCAGCAGCGTAGGGGCCTCTAGCACAGATACGCAGTATTTT,CASSVGASSTDTQYF
NA,NA,TRBV12-3/TRBV12-4,13,TRBJ1-1,TGTGCCAGCAGTCCTCAGGGATCCACTGAAGCTTTCTTT,CASSPQGSTEAFF
NA,TRBD2,TRBV12-5,21,TRBJ2-2,TGTGCTAGTGCCCCCCCGATAGGGCAGGCGACTAGCGGGAGAGACACCGGGGAGCTGTTTTTT,CASAPPIGQATSGRDTGELFF
NA,NA,TRBV7-2,13,TRBJ1-5,TGTGCCAGCAGCCTACGATGGGGTCAGCCCCAGCATTTT,CASSLRWGQPQHF